Sequencing of this T cell receptor beta chain was carried out in a study of identical twins. This CDR3 has 16 amino acids. Trimming removed 7 bases from V and 4 bases from J; junction bases left unmatched: 13. Germline V gene lookup returns CDR1 DFQATT and CDR2 SNEGSKA (reference sequence). General study points: Weaker excess sharing between twins was seen in beta out-of-frame sequences. Memory repertoires showed no such pattern, whereas abundant cord blood beta clonotypes carried fewer insertions.

TCRdb reprocessed the 5' RACE reads with MiXCR, giving one entry per CDR3 protein. The data contain about 810,000 distinct CDR3 sequences, approximately 13% of them singletons. As regards this clonotype: Antigen unknown.

These data were likewise used in another study, on yellow fever vaccine responses in identical twins. As that report states: Twins reportedly had a vaccine T cell response that seemed partly convergent, partly personalized.

The clonotype comes from a woman younger than 30 in good health. V usage is TRBV20-1 and J usage is TRBJ2-2, with 9 bases fitting TRBD2. Sequences were obtained from PBMCs. The CDR3 nucleotides read TGCAGTGTTTGGGGCCCGGGACTAGCAGCCACCGGGGAGCTGTTTTTT. It is translated as CSVWGPGLAATGELFF.